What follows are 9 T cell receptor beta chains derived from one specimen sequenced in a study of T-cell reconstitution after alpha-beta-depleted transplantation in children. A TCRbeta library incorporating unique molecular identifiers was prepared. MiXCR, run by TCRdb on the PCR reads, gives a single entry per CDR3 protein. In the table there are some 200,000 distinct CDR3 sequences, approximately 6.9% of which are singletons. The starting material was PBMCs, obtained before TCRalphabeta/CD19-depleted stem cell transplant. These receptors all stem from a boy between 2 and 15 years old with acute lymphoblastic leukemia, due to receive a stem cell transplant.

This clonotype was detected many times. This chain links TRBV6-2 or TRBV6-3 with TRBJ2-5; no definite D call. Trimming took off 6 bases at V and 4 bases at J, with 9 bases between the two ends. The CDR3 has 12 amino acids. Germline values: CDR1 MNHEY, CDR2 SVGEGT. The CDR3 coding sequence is TGTGCCAGCAGCAGAAATTTAGAGACCCAGTACTTC. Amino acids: CASSRNLETQYF.

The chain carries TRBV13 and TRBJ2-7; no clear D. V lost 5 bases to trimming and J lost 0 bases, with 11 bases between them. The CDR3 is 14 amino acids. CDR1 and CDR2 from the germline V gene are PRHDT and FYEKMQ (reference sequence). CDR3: CASSLQSISYEQYF. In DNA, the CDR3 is TGTGCCAGCAGCCTCCAATCGATCTCCTACGAGCAGTACTTC.

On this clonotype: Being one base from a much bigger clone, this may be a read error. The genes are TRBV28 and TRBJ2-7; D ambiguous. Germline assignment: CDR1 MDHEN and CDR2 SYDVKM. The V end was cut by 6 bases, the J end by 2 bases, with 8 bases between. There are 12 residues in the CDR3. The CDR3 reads CASSQSPYEQYF. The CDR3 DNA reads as TGTGCCAGCAGCCAGTCGCCCTACGAGCAGTACTTC. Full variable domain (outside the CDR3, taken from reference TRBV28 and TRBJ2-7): DVKVTQSSRYLVKRTGEKVFLECVQDMDHENMFWYRQDPGLGLRLIYFSYDVKMKEKGDIPEGYSVSREKKERFSLILESASTNQTSMYLCASSQSPYEQYFGPGTRLTVT.

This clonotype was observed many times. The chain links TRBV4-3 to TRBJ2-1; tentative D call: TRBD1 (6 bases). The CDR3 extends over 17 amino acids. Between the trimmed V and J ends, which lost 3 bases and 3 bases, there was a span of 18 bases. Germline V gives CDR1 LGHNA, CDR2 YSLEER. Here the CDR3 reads CASSHLLPGDLYNEQFF. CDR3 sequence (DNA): TGCGCCAGCAGCCATCTCCTCCCAGGGGATCTCTACAATGAGCAGTTCTTC.

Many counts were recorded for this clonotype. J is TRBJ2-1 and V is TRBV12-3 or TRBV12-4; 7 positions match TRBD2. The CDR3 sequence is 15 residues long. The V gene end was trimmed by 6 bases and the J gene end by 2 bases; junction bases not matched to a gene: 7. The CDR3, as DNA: TGTGCCAGCAGGGGCAAGGGAGGGGCCTACAATGAGCAGTTCTTC. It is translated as CASRGKGGAYNEQFF.

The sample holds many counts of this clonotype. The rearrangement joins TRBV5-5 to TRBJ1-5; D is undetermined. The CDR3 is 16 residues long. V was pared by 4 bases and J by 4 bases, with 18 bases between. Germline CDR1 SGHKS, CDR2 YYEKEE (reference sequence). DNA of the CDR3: TGTGCCAGCAGCCTATCGGTTAGAGAAGGGAATCAGCCCCAGCATTTT. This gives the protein CASSLSVREGNQPQHF.

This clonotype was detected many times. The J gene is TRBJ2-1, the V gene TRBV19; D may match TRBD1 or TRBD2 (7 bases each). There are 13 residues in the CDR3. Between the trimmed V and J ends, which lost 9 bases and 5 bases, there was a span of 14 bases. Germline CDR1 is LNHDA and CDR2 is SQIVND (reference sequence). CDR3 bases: TGTGCCAGATACAGCGGGACAGACAATGAGCAGTTCTTC. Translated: CARYSGTDNEQFF.

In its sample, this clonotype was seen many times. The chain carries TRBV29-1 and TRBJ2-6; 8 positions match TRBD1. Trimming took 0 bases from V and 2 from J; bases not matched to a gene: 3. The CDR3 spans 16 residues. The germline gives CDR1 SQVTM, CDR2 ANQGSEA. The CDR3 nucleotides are TGCAGCGTTGAAGATCGCAGGGGGCCTGGGGCCAACGTCCTGACTTTC. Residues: CSVEDRRGPGANVLTF.

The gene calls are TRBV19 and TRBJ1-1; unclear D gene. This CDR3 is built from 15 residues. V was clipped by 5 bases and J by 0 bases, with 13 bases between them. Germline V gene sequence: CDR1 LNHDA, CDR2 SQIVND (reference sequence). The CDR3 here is CASSSLGVMNTEAFF. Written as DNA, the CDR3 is TGTGCCAGTAGTTCCTTAGGTGTCATGAACACTGAAGCTTTCTTT.